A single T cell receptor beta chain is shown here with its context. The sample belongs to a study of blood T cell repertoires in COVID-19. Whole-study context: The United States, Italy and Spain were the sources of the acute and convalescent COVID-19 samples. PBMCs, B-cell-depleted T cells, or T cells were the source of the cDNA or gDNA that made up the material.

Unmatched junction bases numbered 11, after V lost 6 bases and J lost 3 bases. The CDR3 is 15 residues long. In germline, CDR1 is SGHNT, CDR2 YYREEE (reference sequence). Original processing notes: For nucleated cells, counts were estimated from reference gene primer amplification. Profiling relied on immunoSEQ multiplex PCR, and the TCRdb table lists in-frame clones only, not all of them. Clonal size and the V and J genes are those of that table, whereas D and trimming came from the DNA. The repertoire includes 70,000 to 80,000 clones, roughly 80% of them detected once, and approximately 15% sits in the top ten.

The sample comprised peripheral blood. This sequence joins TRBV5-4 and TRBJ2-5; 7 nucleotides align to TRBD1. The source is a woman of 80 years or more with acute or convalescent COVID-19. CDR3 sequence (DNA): TGTGCCAGCAAACAAACCGGGACAGACGAAGAGACCCAGTACTTC. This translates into CASKQTGTDEETQYF. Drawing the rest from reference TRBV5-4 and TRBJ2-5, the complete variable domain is ETGVTQSPTHLIKTRGQQVTLRCSSQSGHNTVSWYQQALGQGPQFIFQYYREEENGRGNFPPRFSGLQFPNYSSELNVNALELDDSALYLCASKQTGTDEETQYFGPGTRLLVL.